Below are 28 T cell receptor beta chains sequenced from a single sample in a study of blood T cell repertoires in COVID-19. Repertoires were generated with immunoSEQ multiplex PCR, while TCRdb's copy carries only in-frame clones and drops some. Of approximately 400,000 clones listed, around nine tenths were seen once; the top ten hold around 1.2%. What was sequenced was PBMCs or T cells enriched from blood (not recorded which). The receptors stem from a woman under 30 who had recovered from COVID-19.

V is TRBV5-5 and J is TRBJ2-1; 13 bases are shared with TRBD2. The germline gives CDR1 SGHKS, CDR2 YYEKEE (reference sequence). The CDR3 has 16 residues. With V trimmed by 4 bases and J by 7 bases, 8 bases remained unmatched. In DNA form, the CDR3 reads TGTGCCAGCAGCCGCAAACTAGCGGGGGGGTGGAATGAGCAGTTCTTC. Protein sequence: CASSRKLAGGWNEQFF.

The chain has TRBV5-4 and TRBJ1-2; D is undetermined. V shed 1 base and J shed 3 bases, with 13 bases lying between them. The germline gives CDR1 SGHNT, CDR2 YYREEE (reference sequence). This CDR3 comprises 15 residues. The CDR3 loop reads CASSLSTEAYYGYTF. The CDR3 nucleotides are TGTGCCAGCAGCTTGTCGACCGAAGCGTACTATGGCTACACCTTC. The full variable domain, completed using reference TRBV5-4 and TRBJ1-2, is ETGVTQSPTHLIKTRGQQVTLRCSSQSGHNTVSWYQQALGQGPQFIFQYYREEENGRGNFPPRFSGLQFPNYSSELNVNALELDDSALYLCASSLSTEAYYGYTFGSGTRLTVV.

The chain is built from TRBV28 and TRBJ1-2, with D perhaps TRBD1 (6 bases). Germline V gives CDR1 MDHEN, CDR2 SYDVKM. V gave up 6 bases and J gave up 7 bases, with 12 bases separating them. The CDR3 consists of 12 residues. DNA of the CDR3: TGTGCCAGCAGCCGCGGACAGCCTGGCTACACCTTC. It specifies CASSRGQPGYTF.

The rearrangement links TRBV5-5 to TRBJ2-7; 8 nucleotides align to TRBD2. The CDR3 has 15 residues. The trim removed 2 bases at V and 4 bases at J, leaving 8 bases unmatched. Germline V gene data show CDR1 as SGHKS and CDR2 as YYEKEE (reference sequence). Here the CDR3 DNA reads TGTGCCAGCAGCTTTGTATTAGCGGGGTCATACGAGCAGTACTTC. Encoded protein: CASSFVLAGSYEQYF.

The chain links TRBV9 to TRBJ1-2, with TRBD1 identical over 7 bases. This CDR3 spans 13 amino acids. Germline V gene data show CDR1 as SGDLS and CDR2 as YYNGEE. The V and J ends lost 3 bases and 4 bases, in that order; junction bases with no gene match: 3. The CDR3 protein is CASSGRDSYGYTF. Written as DNA, the CDR3 is TGTGCCAGCAGCGGCCGGGACAGCTATGGCTACACCTTC.

This rearrangement joins TRBV7-8 to TRBJ1-1; possibly TRBD1 for D (6 bases). Germline-derived CDR1 and CDR2 are SGHVS and FQNEAQ. There are 14 residues in the CDR3. Trimming took 0 bases from V and 11 from J, leaving 16 bases between them. The CDR3 sequence is CASSLAGGESRAFF. For the CDR3, the DNA is TGTGCCAGCAGCTTAGCAGGGGGAGAGTCCAGGGCTTTCTTT.

This chain uses TRBV5-6 with TRBJ1-2; D is perhaps TRBD1 (6 bases). The CDR3 sequence is 13 residues long. CDR1 and CDR2 from the germline V gene are SGHDT and YYEEEE. Trimming cost V 0 bases and J 8 bases, with 11 bases left between them. The CDR3 loop is CASSLGSGDGYTF. The CDR3 DNA reads as TGTGCCAGCAGCTTGGGTTCAGGGGACGGCTACACCTTC.

The chain couples TRBV5-1 to TRBJ1-4; D gene ambiguous. This CDR3 region has 14 residues. Germline V gene lookup returns CDR1 SGHRS and CDR2 YFSETQ. Trimming took 0 bases from V and 8 from J, leaving 11 bases between them. The CDR3 loop is CASSLGGLEEKLFF. CDR3 nucleotide sequence: TGCGCCAGCAGCTTGGGCGGGCTAGAAGAAAAACTGTTTTTT.

This clone was recorded once. The chain has TRBV5-1 and TRBJ2-1, with TRBD2 matching 9 bases. Per germline, CDR1 SGHRS and CDR2 YFSETQ. Trimming cost V 4 bases and J 4 bases; bases outside gene matches: 9. CDR3 length: 16 amino acids. Here the CDR3 DNA reads TGCGCCAGCAGCAATCTAGCGGGAACGAGGTACAATGAGCAGTTCTTC. Amino acids: CASSNLAGTRYNEQFF.

V and J are TRBV5-8 and TRBJ1-2; D uncertain. Trimming took 2 bases from V and 4 from J, leaving 12 bases between them. Germline CDR1 and CDR2: SGHTS and YDEGEE. This CDR3 contains 14 residues. The CDR3 spells CASSFPGVSYGYTF. CDR3 in DNA: TGTGCCAGCAGCTTCCCCGGAGTCTCCTATGGCTACACCTTC.

V usage is TRBV28 and J usage is TRBJ1-1; 7 bases align to TRBD1. Germline assignment: CDR1 MDHEN and CDR2 SYDVKM. V trimming: 6 bases; J trimming: 6 bases; junction bases outside the gene matches: 13. The CDR3 loop spans 15 amino acids. In nucleotides, the CDR3 is TGTGCCAGCAGCCCCATCGACAGGGATGTACCTGAAGCTTTCTTT. This sequence encodes CASSPIDRDVPEAFF.

The J gene is TRBJ1-2, the V gene TRBV6-6, with D hard to call. The CDR3 length is 11 residues. Germline V CDR1 and CDR2: MNHNY, SVGAGI (reference sequence). V was trimmed by 0 bases and J by 9 bases, leaving 5 bases between them. CDR3 sequence: CASSYSRSYTF. DNA for the CDR3: TGTGCCAGCAGTTACTCGAGGAGCTACACCTTC.

The V and J genes are TRBV6-6 and TRBJ1-6; tentatively, D is TRBD1 (5 bases). The CDR3 is 13 amino acids. Germline CDR1 is MNHNY and CDR2 is SVGAGI (reference sequence). Trimming shortened V by 2 bases and J by 14 bases, and 13 bases separated the two germline ends. The CDR3 sequence: CASSYDPGGALHF. CDR3 sequence (DNA): TGTGCCAGCAGTTACGACCCTGGGGGGGCCCTCCACTTT.

This clone appeared a few times. The CDR3 sequence is CASSVTGGSQPQHF. The CDR3 DNA reads as TGTGCCAGCAGTGTAACAGGGGGCAGTCAGCCCCAGCATTTT. The V and J genes are TRBV2 and TRBJ1-5; 9 nucleotides line up with TRBD1. CDR3 size: 14 residues. Germline V gives CDR1 SNHLY, CDR2 FYNNEI. The V and J ends lost 4 bases and 6 bases, in that order; junction bases with no gene match: 4.

The chain uses TRBV5-8 and TRBJ1-6; 8 bases fit TRBD1. CDR1 and CDR2 from the germline V gene are SGHTS and YDEGEE. The CDR3 is made up of 15 amino acids. The junction had 6 bases not matched to a gene; V was cut back by 2 bases and J by 8 bases. The CDR3 region is CASSLADRDDSPLHF. The DNA of the CDR3 is TGTGCCAGCAGCTTAGCGGACAGGGACGATTCACCCCTCCACTTT.

The chain recombines TRBV19 with TRBJ2-1; a weak D match, TRBD1 (5 bases). Germline V gene lookup returns CDR1 LNHDA and CDR2 SQIVND (reference sequence). The CDR3 loop spans 16 amino acids. V gave up 1 base and J gave up 2 bases, with 12 bases separating them. CDR3 loop: CASSIVRLRAYNEQFF. CDR3 nucleotide sequence: TGTGCCAGTAGTATAGTAAGGCTCAGGGCCTACAATGAGCAGTTCTTC.

The count of this clone is one. This chain joins TRBV5-1 and TRBJ2-7; 7 nucleotides align to TRBD1. The germline gives CDR1 SGHRS, CDR2 YFSETQ. The CDR3 length is 16 residues. V shed 4 bases, J shed 2 bases, and the junction held 12 bases outside the gene matches. The CDR3, as DNA: TGCGCCAGCAGCCCAGAAAGACAGGGTTTGACCTACGAGCAGTACTTC. Translating it yields CASSPERQGLTYEQYF.

The rearrangement links TRBV2 to TRBJ2-1; D remains ambiguous. Germline CDR1 and CDR2: SNHLY and FYNNEI. There are 13 residues in the CDR3. V lost 6 bases and J 7 bases, leaving 13 bases between the germline ends. The CDR3 sequence: CASSSLPRNEQFF. The CDR3 region has the DNA TGTGCCAGCAGCTCCCTGCCGAGGAATGAGCAGTTCTTC. Supplemented by reference TRBV2 and TRBJ2-1, the full variable domain reads EPEVTQTPSHQVTQMGQEVILRCVPISNHLYFYWYRQILGQKVEFLVSFYNNEISEKSEIFDDQFSVERPDGSNFTLKIRSTKLEDSAMYFCASSSLPRNEQFFGPGTRLTVL.

This chain connects TRBV11-3 to TRBJ1-1; D may be TRBD1 (5 bases). Germline loops: CDR1 SGHNT, CDR2 YENEEA. The length of the CDR3 is 14 residues. With 0 bases removed from V and 4 bases from J, the gap between germline ends came to 9 bases. The DNA of the CDR3 is TGTGCCAGCAGCTTAGATCCAGGGTCCACTGAAGCTTTCTTT. Residues: CASSLDPGSTEAFF.

The rearrangement links TRBV24-1 to TRBJ2-5; D might be TRBD1 (6 bases). V dropped 4 bases and J dropped 2 bases, with 10 bases sitting between them. Germline CDR1 is KGHDR and CDR2 is SFDVKD. The CDR3 has 14 amino acids. CDR3 sequence reads: CATSESGAQETQYF. The CDR3 nucleotides read TGTGCCACCAGTGAGTCAGGGGCTCAAGAGACCCAGTACTTC.

J is TRBJ1-6 and V is TRBV18, with 11 bases identical to TRBD1. The CDR3 has 18 amino acids. The germline gives CDR1 KGHSH, CDR2 LQKENI. The junction had 6 bases not matched to a gene; V was cut back by 0 bases and J by 5 bases. CDR3 nucleotide sequence: TGTGCCAGCTCACCACCGGACAGGGGGCGCTTCGATAATTCACCCCTCCACTTT. This translates into CASSPPDRGRFDNSPLHF. Supplemented by reference TRBV18 and TRBJ1-6, the full variable domain reads NAGVMQNPRHLVRRRGQEARLRCSPMKGHSHVYWYRQLPEEGLKFMVYLQKENIIDESGMPKERFSAEFPKEGPSILRIQQVVRGDSAAYFCASSPPDRGRFDNSPLHFGNGTRLTVT.

The chain recombines TRBV3-1 (or the pseudogene TRBV3-2) with TRBJ1-2, with 7 bases fitting TRBD1. In germline, CDR1 is LGHDT, CDR2 YNNKEL (reference sequence). V was clipped by 4 bases and J by 8 bases; unmatched bases: 16. The CDR3 consists of 16 residues. Here the CDR3 reads CASSPDGQARDRGYTF. CDR3 nucleotides: TGTGCCAGCAGCCCCGACGGACAGGCCAGAGATAGAGGCTACACCTTC.

This chain links TRBV6-5 with TRBJ2-3, with D maybe TRBD1 (6 bases). Germline V CDR1 and CDR2: MNHEY, SVGAGI. With 7 bases removed from V and 3 bases from J, the gap between germline ends came to 17 bases. This CDR3 comprises 15 residues. The CDR3 protein is CASNRHRENTDTQYF. In DNA, the CDR3 is TGTGCCAGCAACCGACACAGGGAGAATACAGATACGCAGTATTTT.

The chain joins TRBV6-5 to TRBJ1-4, with 7 positions matching TRBD1. The CDR3 covers 14 residues. V lost 7 bases and J lost 4; bases outside the gene matches: 6. Germline-derived CDR1 and CDR2 are MNHEY and SVGAGI. The DNA for the CDR3 is TGTGCCAGCAAAAAAGGACAGGTTAATGAAAAACTGTTTTTT. Its translation is CASKKGQVNEKLFF.

The gene calls are TRBV5-1 and TRBJ1-1; TRBD1 might be the D (5 bases). Per germline, CDR1 SGHRS and CDR2 YFSETQ. The CDR3 is made up of 15 amino acids. The V end was cut by 0 bases, the J end by 2 bases, with 11 bases between. The CDR3 coding sequence is TGCGCCAGCAGCTTGGTGGGGGGTATAAACACTGAAGCTTTCTTT. Translating gives CASSLVGGINTEAFF.

The chain links TRBV7-9 to TRBJ2-5; D not resolved. The V gene lost 4 bases and the J gene lost 5 bases, with 17 bases spanning the gap. The CDR3 sequence is 15 residues long. Germline CDR1 reads SEHNR; CDR2 reads FQNEAQ (reference sequence). CDR3 in DNA: TGTGCCAGCAGCTCACAGTCGATCCGCTATGAGACCCAGTACTTC. It translates to CASSSQSIRYETQYF.

The count of this clone is one. The chain links TRBV5-1 to TRBJ2-5, with D possibly matching TRBD1 (6 bases). Germline V gene lookup returns CDR1 SGHRS and CDR2 YFSETQ. This CDR3 spans 14 amino acids. Trimming stripped 1 base from V and 4 bases from J, with 11 bases between. CDR3 region: CASSLNTGRETQYF. DNA for the CDR3: TGCGCCAGCAGCTTGAACACAGGGAGAGAGACCCAGTACTTC.

This chain links TRBV10-3 with TRBJ2-7; 10 nucleotides align to TRBD2. V was pared by 6 bases and J by 3 bases, with 5 bases of the junction left unmatched. This CDR3 region has 14 residues. CDR1 and CDR2 (germline): ENHRY, SYGVKD. The CDR3 DNA follows: TGTGCCATCAGGTCTAGCGGGGGCCTCTACGAGCAGTACTTC. Amino acid sequence: CAIRSSGGLYEQYF.